The 18 T cell receptor beta chains reported below all come from one sample, sequenced in a study of PD-L1 blockade in urothelial cancer. Measured with immunoSEQ multiplex PCR; TCRdb has only the in-frame clones, and not every one. The data hold more than 40,000 clones, with more than 75% observed a single time. The sequencing here drew on PBMCs, taken around atezolizumab (anti-PD-L1) treatment. These receptors were obtained from a woman aged 55-70 years with urothelial cancer.

This clone showed up just once. V and J are TRBV6-1 and TRBJ2-5, with D unclear. Between the trimmed V and J ends, which lost 7 bases and 5 bases, there was a span of 8 bases. CDR3 size: 11 residues. Germline CDR1 is MNHNS and CDR2 is SASEGT. This chain's CDR3 is CASNTWETQYF. In DNA form, the CDR3 reads TGTGCCAGCAACACATGGGAGACCCAGTACTTC.

The chain employs TRBV28 and TRBJ1-3; D gene uncertain. Germline V CDR1 and CDR2: MDHEN, SYDVKM. The CDR3 runs 14 residues. Trimming removed 4 bases at V and 8 bases at J, with 15 bases between. The chain's CDR3 is CASSSRRGKYTIYF. CDR3 in DNA: TGTGCCAGCAGTTCCCGCCGCGGGAAGTACACCATATATTTT.

The rearrangement links TRBV29-1 to TRBJ1-1; TRBD1 is a possible D gene (5 bases). Between the trimmed V and J ends, which lost 4 bases and 7 bases, there was a span of 16 bases. Germline V gives CDR1 SQVTM, CDR2 ANQGSEA. CDR3 length: 13 amino acids. The CDR3: CSVGPGQMIEAFF. The CDR3 DNA sequence: TGCAGCGTTGGCCCAGGGCAAATGATTGAAGCTTTCTTT.

This clone was recorded only once. The chain uses TRBV29-1 and TRBJ2-7, with D maybe TRBD1 (6 bases). CDR1 SQVTM and CDR2 ANQGSEA come from the germline V gene. V was cut by 3 bases and J by 7 bases, with 22 bases left in between. The CDR3 length is 15 residues. The CDR3 bases are TGCAGCGTTGAGCACAGGGTCCATGCTGGGAAGGAGCAGTACTTC. Translated: CSVEHRVHAGKEQYF.

This clone came up once. The chain links TRBV9 to TRBJ2-7; 7 nucleotides match TRBD1. The CDR3 length is 15 residues. Germline V gives CDR1 SGDLS, CDR2 YYNGEE. With V trimmed by 3 bases and J by 0 bases, 6 bases remained unmatched. The CDR3 DNA is TGTGCCAGCAGCGCGGGGACAGTGAGCTCCTACGAGCAGTACTTC. This translates into CASSAGTVSSYEQYF.

The chain is built from TRBV5-1 and TRBJ2-1; D unclear. With 0 bases removed from V and 0 bases from J, the gap between germline ends came to 7 bases. This CDR3 is built from 15 residues. Germline CDR1 SGHRS, CDR2 YFSETQ. The CDR3 is CASSLEPGSYNEQFF. CDR3 sequence (DNA): TGCGCCAGCAGCTTGGAACCCGGCTCCTACAATGAGCAGTTCTTC.

The chain combines TRBV28 with TRBJ1-1; 7 nucleotides line up with TRBD1. Per the germline V gene, CDR1 is MDHEN and CDR2 is SYDVKM. This CDR3 is 12 amino acids long. After removal of 8 bases from V and 4 bases from J, the junction contained 4 bases not matched to a gene. The CDR3 sequence is CASRQGPTEAFF. For the CDR3, the DNA is TGTGCCAGCCGACAGGGCCCCACTGAAGCTTTCTTT.

The DNA of the CDR3 is TGTGCCATCAGAGGGGAGGCGGGGGGGCCATCTTCCTACAATGAGCAGTTCTTC. Translated, it gives CAIRGEAGGPSSYNEQFF. V gene TRBV10-3 combines with J gene TRBJ2-1; the match to TRBD2 covers 9 bases. The CDR3 extends over 18 amino acids. Trimming removed 6 bases from V and 1 base from J; junction bases left unmatched: 13. Per the germline V gene, CDR1 is ENHRY and CDR2 is SYGVKD.

CDR3 in amino acids: CASSESRVRDGYTF. CDR3 DNA sequence: TGCGCCAGCAGTGAGTCCAGGGTCCGGGATGGCTACACCTTC. This chain links TRBV10-2 with TRBJ1-2; tentative D call: TRBD1 (5 bases). Trimming left V 0 bases short and J 6 bases short, with 11 bases between. Germline CDR1 and CDR2: WSHSY and SAAADI. The CDR3 consists of 14 residues.

This chain links TRBV15 with TRBJ1-1; 10 bases are a match to TRBD1. The CDR3 covers 16 residues. Looked up from germline, CDR1 is LNHNV and CDR2 is YYDKDF (reference sequence). V lost 5 bases and J lost 4; bases outside the gene matches: 10. The CDR3 nucleotides read TGTGCCACCAGCTCGGACAGGGGGTGGTTCGGCACTGAAGCTTTCTTT. This encodes CATSSDRGWFGTEAFF.

This chain connects TRBV7-3 to TRBJ2-7; TRBD1 matches 9 bases. The length of the CDR3 is 12 residues. V lost 5 bases to trimming and J lost 6 bases; unmatched junction nucleotides: 2. Germline V CDR1 and CDR2: SGHTA, FQGTGA. DNA for the CDR3: TGTGCCAGCAGCCAGGACAGGGGCGAGCAGTACTTC. Translating it yields CASSQDRGEQYF. The complete variable domain, with remaining parts taken from reference TRBV7-3 and TRBJ2-7, reads GAGVSQTPSNKVTEKGKYVELRCDPISGHTALYWYRQSLGQGPEFLIYFQGTGAADDSGLPNDRFFAVRPEGSVSTLKIQRTERGDSAVYLCASSQDRGEQYFGPGTRLTVT.

The genes are TRBV19 and TRBJ2-1; 9 nucleotides line up with TRBD2. Trimming cost V 7 bases and J 0 bases; bases outside gene matches: 7. The CDR3 spans 16 residues. Germline V lookup: CDR1 LNHDA, CDR2 SQIVND (reference sequence). Here the CDR3 DNA reads TGTGCCAGTAACAAAAATAGCGGGAGCTCCTACAATGAGCAGTTCTTC. Amino acids: CASNKNSGSSYNEQFF.

This chain uses TRBV29-1 with TRBJ2-5; TRBD1 matches at 7 bases. V lost 7 bases, J lost 5 bases, and 10 bases stayed unmatched. Germline V gene lookup returns CDR1 SQVTM and CDR2 ANQGSEA. The CDR3 runs to 13 residues. In DNA form, the CDR3 reads TGCAGCGCTAGTACAGGGGTTGAGGAGACCCAGTACTTC. Translated, it gives CSASTGVEETQYF.

The J gene is TRBJ2-3, the V gene TRBV7-3, with 7 positions matching TRBD1. The V and J ends lost 0 bases and 4 bases, in that order; junction bases with no gene match: 1. CDR1 is SGHTA, CDR2 FQGTGA, per germline. The CDR3 spans 14 residues. For the CDR3, the DNA is TGTGCCAGCAGCTTAACAGGGGGCGCAGATACGCAGTATTTT. It is translated as CASSLTGGADTQYF.

The chain combines TRBV5-1 with TRBJ2-7, with TRBD2 as a possible D gene (6 bases). The V end was cut by 2 bases, the J end by 0 bases, with 12 bases between. CDR3 length: 15 residues. Per germline, CDR1 SGHRS and CDR2 YFSETQ. DNA for the CDR3: TGCGCCAGCAGCTTCCTTGCGGGGCCCTCCTACGAGCAGTACTTC. This codes for CASSFLAGPSYEQYF. The full variable domain, in which reference TRBV5-1 and TRBJ2-7 provide the parts outside the CDR3, is KAGVTQTPRYLIKTRGQQVTLSCSPISGHRSVSWYQQTPGQGLQFLFEYFSETQRNKGNFPGRFSGRQFSNSRSEMNVSTLELGDSALYLCASSFLAGPSYEQYFGPGTRLTVT.

The V and J genes are TRBV7-2 and TRBJ2-2; 11 bases match TRBD2. V gave up 4 bases and J gave up 2 bases; unmatched junction bases: 6. CDR1 is SGHTA and CDR2 is FQGNSA in the germline V gene. The CDR3 is 17 amino acids. CDR3 DNA sequence: TGTGCCAGCAGCTCAGGACTAGCGGGCGCTAACACCGGGGAGCTGTTTTTT. Translated, it gives CASSSGLAGANTGELFF.

The chain uses TRBV6-1 and TRBJ2-5, with 9 bases aligning to TRBD2. The germline CDR1 and CDR2 sequences are MNHNS and SASEGT. The length of the CDR3 is 16 residues. The V gene end was trimmed by 2 bases and the J gene end by 5 bases; junction bases not matched to a gene: 9. Written as DNA, the CDR3 is TGTGCCAGCAGTGAAATCGGGCGGGGGGGCCGGGAGACCCAGTACTTC. Amino acid sequence: CASSEIGRGGRETQYF.

In this sample, this clone turned up a few times. This CDR3 reads CASSLGQGPLGTEAFF. CDR3 sequence (DNA): TGTGCCAGCAGCTTGGGACAGGGCCCTTTAGGCACTGAAGCTTTCTTT. The gene calls are TRBV5-8 and TRBJ1-1; 7 nucleotides line up with TRBD1. V trimming: 0 bases; J trimming: 4 bases; junction bases outside the gene matches: 9. The CDR3 loop spans 16 amino acids. CDR1 and CDR2 (germline): SGHTS, YDEGEE.